This T cell receptor (beta chain) is drawn from a study of human T cells and chemical hapten exposure (dated by TCRdb to the early 2020s). Turning to the overall study: For sensitization, 2% DPC in acetone was applied to a roughly 2 cm by roughly 2 cm area of upper inner arm skin. Blood was sampled from patients pre-sensitization (week 0) and at 2, 6 and about 24 weeks after DPC sensitization. Throughout the study period of about 25 weeks, patients also received therapeutic DPC doses to the scalp every week. The mostly female patient cohort included alopecia areata with under or over 50% scalp involvement, alopecia totalis and alopecia universalis. Patch testing was done on the upper back using Finn chambers containing 0.01% DPC, and results were scored after 6 days according to International Contact Dermatitis Research Group standards. For TCR sequencing, blood came from over 25 alopecia patients at anywhere from one to four time points (pre-sensitization, 2, 6 and 24 weeks). Libraries were combined into a pool for sequencing, and differences in TCR yield between samples came mainly from small differences in library volumes within the pool. In alopecia patients, the study followed how the peripheral blood TCR repertoire changed in vivo over primary and secondary sensitization to diphenylcyclopropenone (DPC), a hapten. Findings and caveats that apply to the study as a whole: Compared with pre-sensitization or healthy control sets, expanded TCRs formed significantly more large CDR3 similarity clusters, which is consistent with antigen-driven responses. No change with DPC sensitization was found in the number of TCRs above 1 in 1000 frequency, and no evidence of global repertoire structure alterations was found. A positive correlation was found between the number of PT1 expanded TCRs and patch test score, with significance reached at thresholds 8, 16 and 32 but not 4. After repeated subsampling, changes were observed in the strength of the expansion versus patch-test correlation and in the threshold at which the correlation became significant. All patients had alopecia, a presumed autoimmune disease, so their immune response might differ from that of healthy individuals.

V and J are truncated by 5 bases and 3 bases respectively, leaving an intervening sequence of 4 bases. Spanning cysteine to phenylalanine, the CDR3 consists of 10 amino acids. The read is trimmed to its CDR3 DNA, 30 bases read in frame from base 1. CDR1 and CDR2 (DFQATT, SNEGSKA) derive from the germline V gene (reference sequence). This clonotype was detected ten times or more. This clone's antigen is unknown. The record has no base qualities; no much larger clone is one base away. Library preparation used RACE. Instrument on record: NextSeq 500. Library preparation attached unique molecular identifiers to individual cDNA molecules for quantitative, reproducible TCR counting. Each blood RNA sample was used to sequence both TCR alpha and TCR beta chains. As for how the authors treated the data: The median number of TCRs per sample was 95,638, ranging from 23,224 to 690,600. The Decombinator software suite was used to annotate V, J and CDR3 in the TCR reads. For PS versus PT1 abundance plots, all samples were subsampled to the same number of TCRs (28,000). Expanded TCRs were defined as absent before sensitization and observed at least eight times at the 2-week time point. Using fastp trimming at Q25 and MiXCR clonotype assembly, TCRdb reanalyzed the public sequencing data and kept in-frame beta chains. When rows share a CDR3 protein, they turn into one entry using the most common DNA and genes. The V and J calls come from TCRdb's annotation, not from the publication. The sample table lists more than 300,000 distinct CDR3 sequences, around 5.5% of them with a count of one. Of the sample, under 9.5% is held by the ten largest clones.

This specimen's time point label, interpreted: pre-sensitization, week 0. The treatment or condition label corresponds to: therapeutic diphenylcyclopropenone sensitization with weekly scalp DPC. At each patch-test visit, blood was drawn before the patch test was applied. To be eligible, patients had to be aged 18 to 70, diagnosed with alopecia and judged suitable for DPC therapy, while pregnant patients were excluded. Unfractionated whole blood was collected in Tempus Blood RNA tubes, and total RNA was extracted from that blood. The sequences come from whole blood, collected in connection with sensitization to the hapten diphenylcyclopropenone (DPC). The sequence links TRBV20-1 to TRBJ1-2; the D gene cannot be named for sure. This receptor was identified in a woman between 18 and 30 years old with alopecia areata. Some clones in this sample may be carry-over from other donors' samples. The DNA reads as follows: TGCAGTGCTGGGGACTATGGCTACACCTTC. Its coded protein is CSAGDYGYTF.